This TCR beta chain is from a study of T cells in Graves' hyperthyroidism and ophthalmopathy. Researchers took RNA transcripts and amplified the TCR beta CDR3 regions from them. In the first-round RT-PCR of the TCR CDR3, the HTBI primer set was used. TCRdb fed the multiplex PCR reads into MiXCR, producing one record per CDR3 protein. The table records about 350,000 distinct CDR3 sequences, approximately 14% of them present only once. Trimming shortened V by 1 base and J by 4 bases, and 15 bases separated the two germline ends. The CDR3 is made up of 16 amino acids. In germline, CDR1 is LGHDT, CDR2 YNNKEL (reference sequence). This clonotype has more than one count but fewer than ten.

Sequenced input: blood. The chain is built from TRBV3-1 and TRBJ2-3, with D maybe TRBD1 (5 bases). This sequence was found in a woman between 25 and 40 years old with Graves' hyperthyroidism. This CDR3 reads CASSQGGQGWADTQYF. For the CDR3, the DNA is TGTGCCAGCAGCCAAGGGGGCCAAGGCTGGGCAGATACGCAGTATTTT.